Below are 31 T cell receptor beta chains sequenced from a single sample in a study of cytomegalovirus exposure and HLA in healthy donors. In the PCR, 60 Vbeta and 13 Jbeta primers were used. Assay used: immunoSEQ multiplex PCR; TCRdb lists only in-frame clones, some missing. Of about 200,000 clones listed, roughly four fifths were seen once; the top ten hold roughly 2.1%. Sequencing used PBMCs. The receptors come from a woman between 25 and 40 years old in good health and CMV-seropositive.

This sequence joins TRBV7-9 and TRBJ2-3, with D perhaps matching TRBD2 (6 bases). Looked up from germline, CDR1 is SEHNR and CDR2 is FQNEAQ (reference sequence). Trimming shortened V by 5 bases and J by 7 bases, and 22 bases separated the two germline ends. This CDR3 is built from 16 residues. Here the CDR3 reads CASSPRLGGPTYTQYF. The CDR3, as DNA: TGTGCCAGCAGCCCTCGGTTGGGGGGACCCACTTATACGCAGTATTTT.

V usage is TRBV10-3 and J usage is TRBJ1-2, with 9 nucleotides matching TRBD1. The CDR3 is 15 amino acids. Germline CDR1 and CDR2: ENHRY and SYGVKD. Unmatched junction bases numbered 10, after V lost 6 bases and J lost 5 bases. DNA for the CDR3: TGTGCCATCAGCGGAGGGACAGGGTATACGTATGGCTACACCTTC. Translated, it gives CAISGGTGYTYGYTF.

The chain employs TRBV27 and TRBJ2-5, with TRBD1 identical over 10 bases. The DNA end lines up better with TRBJ2-7; the J call may be wrong. This CDR3 is 15 amino acids long. CDR1 is MNHEY, CDR2 SMNVEV, per germline (reference sequence). The DNA for the CDR3 is TGTGCCAGCAGTTTGGGCGGACAGGGGGCCTACGAGCAGTACTTC. It specifies CASSLGGQGAYEQYF.

This clone was counted between two and nine times. The J gene is TRBJ2-3, the V gene TRBV5-4, with TRBD2 as a possible D gene (5 bases). The CDR3 loop spans 16 amino acids. Between the trimmed V and J ends, which lost 0 bases and 2 bases, there was a span of 13 bases. The germline V gene encodes CDR1 SGHNT and CDR2 YYREEE (reference sequence). The CDR3 coding sequence is TGTGCCAGCAGCTTGGATGGGGTCGGGGTCACAGATACGCAGTATTTT. Residues: CASSLDGVGVTDTQYF. Full variable domain (missing parts from reference TRBV5-4 and TRBJ2-3): ETGVTQSPTHLIKTRGQQVTLRCSSQSGHNTVSWYQQALGQGPQFIFQYYREEENGRGNFPPRFSGLQFPNYSSELNVNALELDDSALYLCASSLDGVGVTDTQYFGPGTRLTVL.

This clone was found a few times. The chain joins TRBV15 to TRBJ2-7; 9 bases line up with TRBD2. Germline V CDR1 and CDR2: LNHNV, YYDKDF (reference sequence). The J segment lost 4 bases and the V segment lost 0 bases, leaving 4 bases of the junction unmatched. The CDR3 totals 15 residues. The CDR3 sequence is CATSREASGIYEQYF. As DNA, the CDR3 is TGTGCCACCAGCAGAGAGGCTAGCGGGATTTACGAGCAGTACTTC.

The V and J genes are TRBV18 and TRBJ2-1; TRBD2 aligns across 13 bases. The J segment lost 6 bases and the V segment lost 3 bases, leaving 8 bases of the junction unmatched. CDR3 length: 17 residues. Germline loops: CDR1 KGHSH, CDR2 LQKENI. CDR3 residues: CASSPRRLAGGINEQFF. In DNA form, the CDR3 reads TGTGCCAGCTCACCTCGCCGACTAGCGGGAGGTATCAATGAGCAGTTCTTC.

The chain links TRBV18 to TRBJ2-7; perhaps TRBD1 as D (6 bases). Germline V lookup: CDR1 KGHSH, CDR2 LQKENI. This CDR3 is 13 amino acids long. The V end lost 3 bases, the J end lost 5 bases, and 11 bases lay between the germline ends. The CDR3 bases are TGTGCCAGCTCACCGGCCAGGGGTCACGAGCAGTACTTC. It codes for CASSPARGHEQYF. Full variable domain (outside the CDR3, taken from reference TRBV18 and TRBJ2-7): NAGVMQNPRHLVRRRGQEARLRCSPMKGHSHVYWYRQLPEEGLKFMVYLQKENIIDESGMPKERFSAEFPKEGPSILRIQQVVRGDSAAYFCASSPARGHEQYFGPGTRLTVT.

The chain recombines TRBV5-6 with TRBJ2-7, with D tentatively TRBD1 (6 bases). With 4 bases removed from V and 1 base from J, the gap between germline ends came to 12 bases. This CDR3 has 14 residues. The germline V gene encodes CDR1 SGHDT and CDR2 YYEEEE. The DNA of the CDR3 is TGTGCCAGCAGCCCCAGAGGGGGTTCCTACGAGCAGTACTTC. Encoded protein: CASSPRGGSYEQYF.

V is TRBV2 and J is TRBJ1-1, with no clear D. Germline V gene data show CDR1 as SNHLY and CDR2 as FYNNEI. The CDR3 consists of 12 residues. Trimming stripped 8 bases from V and 7 bases from J, with 14 bases between. The CDR3: CASRIGSYEAFF. The CDR3 bases are TGTGCCAGCCGCATCGGGAGTTATGAAGCTTTCTTT. The variable domain in full, with the rest retrieved from reference TRBV2 and TRBJ1-1, is EPEVTQTPSHQVTQMGQEVILRCVPISNHLYFYWYRQILGQKVEFLVSFYNNEISEKSEIFDDQFSVERPDGSNFTLKIRSTKLEDSAMYFCASRIGSYEAFFGQGTRLTVV.

The rearrangement uses TRBV6-6 and TRBJ1-2, with D possibly being TRBD1 (5 bases). Deletions cut 8 bases from V and 1 base from J, with 14 bases between. The V gene's germline CDR1 is MNHNY and CDR2 SVGAGI (reference sequence). The CDR3 sequence is 14 residues long. CDR3 loop: CASGAHRDNYGYTF. The CDR3 bases are TGTGCCAGCGGGGCCCATAGGGATAACTATGGCTACACCTTC.

The CDR3 is CASSPAGGSNQPQHF. CDR3 sequence (DNA): TGTGCCAGCAGCCCGGCAGGGGGAAGCAATCAGCCCCAGCATTTT. This sequence joins TRBV6-4 and TRBJ1-5; 7 positions agree with TRBD1. CDR1 MRHNA and CDR2 SNTAGT come from the germline V gene. The junction had 6 bases not matched to a gene; V was cut back by 6 bases and J by 1 base. This CDR3 is 15 amino acids long.

The rearrangement links TRBV30 to TRBJ1-3; D not resolved. Deletions cut 4 bases from V and 8 bases from J, with 24 bases between. This CDR3 region has 16 residues. Germline CDR1 reads GTSNPN; CDR2 reads SVGIG (reference sequence). The CDR3 nucleotides read TGTGCCTGGAAGAGTCTGCGAGGAGGGCCCCGGGACACCATATATTTT. Its protein product is CAWKSLRGGPRDTIYF.

This rearrangement joins TRBV6-5 to TRBJ1-2; 9 positions agree with TRBD1. The trim removed 7 bases at V and 5 bases at J, leaving 8 bases unmatched. From germline, CDR1 is MNHEY and CDR2 SVGAGI. The length of the CDR3 is 14 residues. The CDR3, as DNA: TGTGCCAGCACCTCAGGACAGGGGAGATATGGCTACACCTTC. This encodes CASTSGQGRYGYTF.

This clone was seen only a few times. V gene TRBV6-4 combines with J gene TRBJ2-3, with 14 bases matching TRBD2. CDR3 length: 17 residues. Germline V gene lookup returns CDR1 MRHNA and CDR2 SNTAGT. V shed 4 bases, J shed 6 bases, and the junction held 9 bases outside the gene matches. The CDR3 DNA is TGTGCCAGCAGTGCTGCCGGGACTAGCGGGGGCCGGGATACGCAGTATTTT. It is translated as CASSAAGTSGGRDTQYF.

This sequence joins TRBV9 and TRBJ2-2; D not resolved. Looked up from germline, CDR1 is SGDLS and CDR2 is YYNGEE. The V gene lost 2 bases and the J gene lost 6 bases, with 11 bases spanning the gap. This CDR3 comprises 14 residues. The CDR3 DNA reads as TGTGCCAGCAGCGTGGGCCCGTTGGCCGGGGAGCTGTTTTTT. This encodes CASSVGPLAGELFF.

The CDR3 DNA sequence: TGCGCCAGCAGCTTGGGTTACGGGGAGACCCAGTACTTC. Protein: CASSLGYGETQYF. The rearrangement links TRBV5-1 to TRBJ2-5, with unresolved D. The germline V gene has CDR1 SGHRS and CDR2 YFSETQ. With 0 bases removed from V and 5 bases from J, the gap between germline ends came to 8 bases. The length of the CDR3 is 13 residues. The whole variable domain, remainder taken from reference TRBV5-1 and TRBJ2-5, is KAGVTQTPRYLIKTRGQQVTLSCSPISGHRSVSWYQQTPGQGLQFLFEYFSETQRNKGNFPGRFSGRQFSNSRSEMNVSTLELGDSALYLCASSLGYGETQYFGPGTRLLVL.

For this clone: Germline and junction disagree at one end, which may indicate a read error. The chain links TRBV6-1 to TRBJ2-7; possibly TRBD1 for D (6 bases). The CDR3 is 14 amino acids. Germline CDR1 is MNHNS and CDR2 is SASEGT. The CDR3 nucleotides read TGTGCCAGCGGGGGACACAGGATCTCCTACGAGCAGTGCTTC. Its protein is CASGGHRISYEQCF.

The chain employs TRBV25-1 and TRBJ2-3; 8 nucleotides align to TRBD1. The trim removed 0 bases at V and 4 bases at J, leaving 3 bases unmatched. Germline V gene lookup returns CDR1 MGHDK and CDR2 SYGVNS. CDR3 length: 15 residues. The CDR3 here is CASSEYRRGPDTQYF. The CDR3 nucleotides read TGTGCCAGCAGTGAATATCGCAGGGGGCCAGATACGCAGTATTTT.

In regard to this clone: One junction end does not reproduce the germline sequence, and a read error may be involved. The chain uses TRBV7-7 and TRBJ2-2; 10 bases fit TRBD1. The CDR3 has 16 residues. From germline, CDR1 is SSHAT and CDR2 FNYEAQ (reference sequence). The CDR3 sequence is CASSSSGQGTGGELFF. The DNA for the CDR3 is TGTGCTAGCAGCTCGTCGGGACAGGGGACAGGCGGGGAGCTGTTTTTT.

The chain has TRBV5-1 and TRBJ2-5, with a tentative D call TRBD1 (7 bases). The V and J ends lost 1 base and 5 bases respectively, with 12 bases between them. The CDR3 has 14 amino acids. Germline V gene data show CDR1 as SGHRS and CDR2 as YFSETQ. CDR3 DNA: TGCGCCAGCAGCTTGCAGGGGGGCAGGGAGACCCAGTACTTC. This translates into CASSLQGGRETQYF.

The chain links TRBV6-1 to TRBJ1-6; 9 bases are a match to TRBD1. The CDR3 has 14 residues. Germline CDR1 reads MNHNS; CDR2 reads SASEGT. V was clipped by 7 bases and J by 5 bases; unmatched bases: 3. For the CDR3, the DNA is TGTGCCAGCACCCGACAGGGGGATAATTCACCCCTCCACTTT. This gives the protein CASTRQGDNSPLHF.

The chain employs TRBV30 and TRBJ1-5; D perhaps matches TRBD1 (5 bases). Germline lookup yields CDR1 GTSNPN and CDR2 SVGIG (reference sequence). The CDR3 is 15 residues long. V dropped 5 bases and J dropped 0 bases, with 14 bases sitting between them. The CDR3 spells CAWQIKTVSNQPQHF. CDR3 DNA: TGTGCCTGGCAGATAAAGACAGTTAGCAATCAGCCCCAGCATTTT.

The chain is built from TRBV7-2 and TRBJ1-5, with D unresolved. The V and J ends lost 1 base and 4 bases respectively, with 11 bases between them. In germline, CDR1 is SGHTA, CDR2 FQGNSA. This CDR3 has 15 residues. CDR3 loop: CASSLGQITNQPQHF. CDR3 in DNA: TGTGCCAGCAGCTTAGGGCAGATTACGAATCAGCCCCAGCATTTT.

The J gene is TRBJ1-4, the V gene TRBV5-1; 7 positions agree with TRBD1. V lost 4 bases, J lost 8 bases, and 5 bases stayed unmatched. The CDR3 runs to 13 residues. Germline V gives CDR1 SGHRS, CDR2 YFSETQ. This CDR3 reads CASSARGSEKLFF. In DNA form, the CDR3 reads TGCGCCAGCAGCGCCAGGGGGTCCGAAAAACTGTTTTTT.

The DNA for the CDR3 is TGTGCCAGCAGCTTGGCGGGGAGCTACGAGCAGTACTTC. It specifies CASSLAGSYEQYF. V and J are TRBV5-4 and TRBJ2-7, with a tentative D call TRBD2 (5 bases). Trimming shortened V by 0 bases and J by 3 bases, and 7 bases separated the two germline ends. The CDR3 is 13 residues long. CDR1 and CDR2 from the germline V gene are SGHNT and YYREEE (reference sequence).

The V call is TRBV6-5, the J call TRBJ2-7, with 7 bases identical to TRBD2. Germline V lookup: CDR1 MNHEY, CDR2 SVGAGI. The J segment lost 2 bases and the V segment lost 4 bases, leaving 5 bases of the junction unmatched. The CDR3 covers 14 residues. The CDR3 sequence is CASSSPGTTYEQYF. CDR3 nucleotide sequence: TGTGCCAGCAGTTCACCCGGGACTACCTACGAGCAGTACTTC.

The gene calls are TRBV5-4 and TRBJ2-7; TRBD2 agrees at 13 bases. The junction had 7 bases not matched to a gene; V was cut back by 6 bases and J by 4 bases. The germline gives CDR1 SGHNT, CDR2 YYREEE (reference sequence). The length of the CDR3 is 15 residues. Here the CDR3 reads CASTRGLAGDYEQYF. The CDR3 nucleotides read TGTGCCAGCACCCGAGGACTAGCGGGAGATTACGAGCAGTACTTC.

This chain joins TRBV19 and TRBJ2-1, with 7 bases identical to TRBD1. CDR3 size: 15 residues. V lost 0 bases, J lost 9 bases, and 8 bases stayed unmatched. The germline V gene has CDR1 LNHDA and CDR2 SQIVND (reference sequence). In DNA form, the CDR3 reads TGTGCCAGTAGTATAGAGTCGACAGGGAGAGGTGAGCAGTTCTTC. Its protein product is CASSIESTGRGEQFF.

The J gene is TRBJ2-5, the V gene TRBV7-6; D not certain. V was pared by 3 bases and J by 2 bases, with 7 bases between. CDR3 length: 13 residues. The V gene's germline CDR1 is SGHVS and CDR2 FNYEAQ. CDR3 amino acids: CASSLSLQETQYF. The DNA for the CDR3 is TGTGCCAGCAGCTTGTCACTTCAAGAGACCCAGTACTTC.

The J gene is TRBJ1-2, the V gene TRBV5-5, with TRBD1 matching over 7 bases. Germline V CDR1 and CDR2: SGHKS, YYEKEE (reference sequence). CDR3 size: 15 residues. The V segment lost 3 bases and the J segment 6 bases; nucleotides outside the gene matches: 11. Here the CDR3 reads CASSYYPAGGDGYTF. CDR3 nucleotide sequence: TGTGCCAGCAGCTACTACCCGGCAGGGGGTGATGGCTACACCTTC.

J is TRBJ1-2 and V is TRBV28; D is possibly TRBD1 (5 bases). V was trimmed by 8 bases and J by 0 bases, leaving 10 bases between them. Germline CDR1 MDHEN, CDR2 SYDVKM. The CDR3 has 13 residues. The CDR3 region has the DNA TGTGCCAGCGGCGGGGGGACTAACTATGGCTACACCTTC. Protein sequence: CASGGGTNYGYTF.